The T cell receptor (beta chain) described here comes from a study of control samples from healthy donors and cancer patients. The CDR3 sequence is 15 residues long. V dropped 1 base and J dropped 5 bases, with 14 bases sitting between them. Germline V gives CDR1 LGHDT, CDR2 YNNKEL (reference sequence). Assay: immunoSEQ multiplex PCR; the TCRdb copy retains only in-frame clones and omits some. The data contain around 200,000 clones, roughly 91% of them seen just once; the ten biggest clones take up more than 1.1%. The sequencing sample was made of blood. The sequence was collected from a man between 18 and 29 years old in good health. The chain combines TRBV3-1 (or the pseudogene TRBV3-2) with TRBJ1-2; no clear D gene. CDR3 nucleotide sequence: TGTGCCAGCAGCCAAGGACCGACGACGGGGTATGGCTACACCTTC. Residues: CASSQGPTTGYGYTF.